The rows below give T cell receptor beta chains drawn from one sample of a study of blood T cell repertoires in COVID-19. Clones were read by immunoSEQ multiplex PCR, and TCRdb kept only the in-frame ones, dropping some. The sample records 220,000 or so clones, 86% being singletons. The sequenced sample was peripheral blood. The receptors come from a woman between 50 and 59 years old with COVID-19, enrolled during active disease. CDR3s include the opening cysteine and the closing phenylalanine or tryptophan. Each record gives: CDR3 protein, CDR3 length, J gene, V gene.

cdr3_aa: CASSSQRQGMGEPQHF
cdr3_length: 16
j_call: TRBJ1-5
v_call: TRBV6-5

cdr3_aa: CASSLGLADTGELFF
cdr3_length: 15
j_call: TRBJ2-2
v_call: TRBV5-5

cdr3_aa: CASSPGQGTGEKLFF
cdr3_length: 15
j_call: TRBJ1-4
v_call: TRBV5-1

cdr3_aa: CASRQGTEAFF
cdr3_length: 11
j_call: TRBJ1-1
v_call: TRBV10-2

cdr3_aa: CAITWDRGRLAGGNEQFF
cdr3_length: 18
j_call: TRBJ2-1
v_call: TRBV10-3

cdr3_aa: CASSDAGAGYTF
cdr3_length: 12
j_call: TRBJ1-2
v_call: TRBV6-1

cdr3_aa: CASSLSAAGGYDGYTF
cdr3_length: 16
j_call: TRBJ1-2
v_call: TRBV28

cdr3_aa: CSASGTDTQYF
cdr3_length: 11
j_call: TRBJ2-3
v_call: TRBV20-1

cdr3_aa: CASRSGQNTEAFF
cdr3_length: 13
j_call: TRBJ1-1
v_call: TRBV11-1

cdr3_aa: CASSLTAYGYTF
cdr3_length: 12
j_call: TRBJ1-2
v_call: TRBV28

cdr3_aa: CTSSHGLAGADTQYF
cdr3_length: 15
j_call: TRBJ2-3
v_call: TRBV1

cdr3_aa: CATSDFTSSGANVLTF
cdr3_length: 16
j_call: TRBJ2-6
v_call: TRBV24-1

cdr3_aa: CASSLSLLAGTSDTQYF
cdr3_length: 17
j_call: TRBJ2-3
v_call: TRBV5-1

cdr3_aa: CASSLYEQANEKLFF
cdr3_length: 15
j_call: TRBJ1-4
v_call: TRBV5-5

cdr3_aa: CATATGTATDTQYF
cdr3_length: 14
j_call: TRBJ2-3
v_call: TRBV10-3